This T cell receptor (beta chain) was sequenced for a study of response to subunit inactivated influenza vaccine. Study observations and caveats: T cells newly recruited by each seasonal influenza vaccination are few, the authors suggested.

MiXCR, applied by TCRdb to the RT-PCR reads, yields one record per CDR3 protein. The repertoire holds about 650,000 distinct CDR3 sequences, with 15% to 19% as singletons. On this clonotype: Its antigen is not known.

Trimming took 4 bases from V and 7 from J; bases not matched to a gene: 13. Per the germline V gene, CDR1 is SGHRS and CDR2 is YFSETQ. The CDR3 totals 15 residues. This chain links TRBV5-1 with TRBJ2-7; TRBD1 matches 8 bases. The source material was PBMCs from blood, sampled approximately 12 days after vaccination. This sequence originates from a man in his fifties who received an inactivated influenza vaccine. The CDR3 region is CASSPKVQGVREQYF. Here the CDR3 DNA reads TGCGCCAGCAGCCCTAAGGTACAGGGGGTTCGGGAGCAGTACTTC.